This T cell receptor (beta chain) came from a study of CD8 T cells in ankylosing spondylitis. Regarding the study as a whole: Earlier studies detected some motif variants in reactive arthritis synovial fluid and blood. Among TCR beta sequences, a motif of several highly homologous variants appeared characteristic of ankylosing spondylitis blood. Disease-linked clones reportedly concentrated significantly in matched ankylosing spondylitis synovial fluid.

The CDR3 loop spans 14 amino acids. Germline V CDR1 and CDR2: SQVTM, ANQGSEA. Trimming pared 6 bases from V and 0 bases from J, leaving 14 bases between. In making TCR beta libraries, quantitative 5'-RACE with molecular barcodes was used. TCRdb itself ran the 5' RACE reads through MiXCR, one entry per CDR3 protein. The profile shows about 130,000 distinct CDR3 sequences, 7.3% of them singletons. This clonotype was detected many times. Its specificity is unknown. The TCR comes from a female donor with ankylosing spondylitis or in good health (not recorded which). The specimen sequenced was blood, either unsorted or a sorted T cell fraction (not recorded which). The rearrangement links TRBV29-1 to TRBJ1-2; no clear D. The CDR3 DNA reads TGCAGCGTCTTTCGGGCCGAGCCTAACTATGGCTACACCTTC. Protein product: CSVFRAEPNYGYTF.